This T cell receptor beta chain was sequenced during a study of metastatic and nonmetastatic thyroid tumors. Background on the study: Across peripheral blood and tumor or nodule tissue samples taken from malignant and benign thyroid patients, the repertoires were compared with one another. Study observations and caveats: According to reports, the diversity of TCR beta was significantly higher in malignant thyroid tumors than in benign nodules, and this held in both blood and tumor samples.

As originally analysed: A classifier for distant metastasis in papillary thyroid cancer was constructed using CDR3 differences observed across clinicopathological groups. From the PCR reads, TCRdb re-called clones with MiXCR. These V and J calls are TCRdb output, not the study's own analysis. The sample gives around 20,000 clones, roughly a sixth of which show up once; over 9.5% is in the top ten. This clone is labeled medium-sized. The target antigen is unknown. Deletions cut 1 base from V and 2 bases from J, with 6 bases between. Germline values: CDR1 DFQATT, CDR2 SNEGSKA (reference sequence). The CDR3 covers 12 residues. Patients underwent thyroid surgery, and none had received any treatment before it.

Specimen: tumor tissue. The receptor was isolated from a female donor with papillary thyroid cancer or a benign thyroid nodule (not recorded which). Some clones in this sample may be carry-over from other donors' samples. V is TRBV20-1 and J is TRBJ2-7; no reliable D call. The chain's CDR3 is CSARAATYEQYF. CDR3 nucleotides: TGCAGTGCTAGAGCCGCGACCTACGAGCAGTACTTC.